This T cell receptor (beta chain) was documented in a study of CD8+CD57+ T cells in acquired aplastic anemia. Study overall: The DNA of sorted CD4+ and CD8+ cells averaged approximately 3.3 ug.

The template for TCR beta VDJ and CDR3 sequence profiling was genomic DNA. TCRdb itself ran the reads through MiXCR, one entry per CDR3 protein. This table holds 130,000 or so distinct CDR3 sequences, about two fifths found once. Looked up from germline, CDR1 is SNHLY and CDR2 is FYNNEI. The CDR3 length is 14 residues. Trimming took off 7 bases at V and 4 bases at J, with 14 bases between the two ends. Study-wide results and limits: Researchers report that around 31 CD8+ CDR3 sequences appeared in both patients and controls.

All patients picked for sequencing had shown, by flow cytometry, an expansion of CD8+CD57+ cells. The patients, all of them, had severe acquired aplastic anemia. When blood sampling took place, the patients had received no therapy. Points on this clonotype: The antigen remains unidentified.

This TCR derives from a human donor with aplastic anemia. Sequencing input: sorted CD4+, CD8+, or CD8+CD57+ T cells (not recorded which) from PBMCs. V is TRBV2 and J is TRBJ2-1; tentative D call: TRBD1 (6 bases). The chain's CDR3 is CASNQGPNYNEQFF. The CDR3 DNA is TGTGCCAGCAACCAGGGGCCCAATTACAATGAGCAGTTCTTC.